What follows are 18 T cell receptor beta chains derived from one specimen sequenced in a study of T-cell reconstitution after alpha-beta-depleted transplantation in children. Unique molecular identifiers were incorporated during preparation of the TCRbeta library. In TCRdb, the PCR reads were re-called with MiXCR into one record per CDR3 protein. The table includes hundreds of thousands of distinct CDR3 sequences, around 7.8% detected once. This specimen consisted of PBMCs, mostly from graft donor cells, obtained 180 days after TCRalphabeta/CD19-depleted stem cell transplant. Every receptor here comes from a male patient under 18 who had a stem cell transplant for acute lymphoblastic leukemia, so the T cells may come from the graft donor.

Ten or more counts support this clonotype. This chain joins TRBV20-1 and TRBJ2-5; perhaps TRBD2 as D (7 bases). V shed 3 bases and J shed 2 bases, with 10 bases lying between them. This CDR3 is 13 amino acids long. Germline CDR1 is DFQATT and CDR2 is SNEGSKA (reference sequence). CDR3 DNA: TGCAGTGCTAGGGGGGGGCCGCAAGAGACCCAGTACTTC. This codes for CSARGGPQETQYF.

This clonotype was counted many times. The gene calls are TRBV7-6 and TRBJ2-7; D might be TRBD1 (6 bases). This CDR3 has 12 amino acids. V was trimmed by 5 bases and J by 7 bases, leaving 12 bases between them. The germline gives CDR1 SGHVS, CDR2 FNYEAQ. The CDR3 nucleotides are TGTGCCAGCAGCCAACAGGGACGGGAGCAGTACTTC. This translates into CASSQQGREQYF.

The chain links TRBV19 to TRBJ1-1, with D hard to call. CDR3 length: 14 residues. The germline gives CDR1 LNHDA, CDR2 SQIVND (reference sequence). The V gene lost 6 bases and the J gene lost 1 base, with 12 bases spanning the gap. CDR3 coding DNA: TGTGCCAGTAGGGCAGCTATTCCGAACACTGAAGCTTTCTTT. This encodes CASRAAIPNTEAFF. Full variable domain (outside the CDR3, taken from reference TRBV19 and TRBJ1-1): DGGITQSPKYLFRKEGQNVTLSCEQNLNHDAMYWYRQDPGQGLRLIYYSQIVNDFQKGDIAEGYSVSREKKESFPLTVTSAQKNPTAFYLCASRAAIPNTEAFFGQGTRLTVV.

This CDR3 is CGASYYAGGRTDTQYF. The CDR3 DNA sequence: TGTGGGGCCAGTTATTACGCGGGAGGCCGCACAGATACGCAGTATTTT. The chain carries TRBV24-1 and TRBJ2-3; 8 bases agree with TRBD2. CDR1 and CDR2 from the germline V gene are KGHDR and SFDVKD. The CDR3 is 16 amino acids.

This clonotype was seen repeatedly, ten times or more. One end of the junction is discordant with germline, which a read error may explain. This sequence joins TRBV20-1 and TRBJ2-1; D may match TRBD1 or TRBD2 (5 bases each). Germline V gene lookup returns CDR1 DFQATT and CDR2 SNEGSKA (reference sequence). The CDR3 sequence is 17 residues long. The CDR3 DNA sequence: TGCAGTGCTAGAGAGGGCCTGGCCGGGACCTCCAACAATGAGCAGTTCTTC. As protein: CSAREGLAGTSNNEQFF.

This clonotype was counted many times. V usage is TRBV4-2 and J usage is TRBJ2-7; TRBD2 is a possible D gene (6 bases). The V end was cut by 3 bases, the J end by 2 bases, with 20 bases between. The CDR3 consists of 17 residues. CDR1 and CDR2 (germline): LGHNA, YNFKEQ. The CDR3 is CASSHEAGRQRTYEQYF. CDR3 nucleotide sequence: TGTGCCAGCAGCCATGAGGCCGGGAGACAGAGAACCTACGAGCAGTACTTC.

The table lists this clonotype with many counts. The V call is TRBV24-1, the J call TRBJ1-2, with a tentative D call TRBD1 (5 bases). From germline, CDR1 is KGHDR and CDR2 SFDVKD. V gave up 3 bases and J gave up 7 bases, with 14 bases separating them. The CDR3 runs to 14 residues. The CDR3 spells CATSDAQGRGGYTF. In DNA, the CDR3 is TGTGCCACCAGTGATGCTCAGGGAAGGGGTGGCTACACCTTC.

This clonotype was seen ten or more times. The chain joins TRBV29-1 to TRBJ1-2, with 8 nucleotides matching TRBD1. The CDR3 loop spans 13 amino acids. Germline V gives CDR1 SQVTM, CDR2 ANQGSEA. V dropped 4 bases and J dropped 4; count of bases not matched to a gene: 5. The CDR3 spells CSVGQGFGYGYTF. As DNA, the CDR3 is TGCAGCGTTGGACAGGGGTTTGGCTATGGCTACACCTTC.

The gene calls are TRBV18 and TRBJ2-3; D uncertain. V was pared by 1 base and J by 5 bases, with 1 base between. CDR1 KGHSH and CDR2 LQKENI come from the germline V gene. CDR3 length: 11 residues. CDR3 coding DNA: TGTGCCAGCTCACCACAAGATACGCAGTATTTT. It specifies CASSPQDTQYF.

This clonotype was recorded a few times. The genes are TRBV6-2 or TRBV6-3 and TRBJ2-3; possible D gene TRBD2, 5 bases. The germline V gene has CDR1 MNHEY and CDR2 SVGEGT. The CDR3 runs to 14 residues. Trimming pared 2 bases from V and 6 bases from J, leaving 12 bases between. The CDR3 loop reads CASSYPGSGDTQYF. Here the CDR3 DNA reads TGTGCCAGCAGTTACCCCGGATCGGGGGATACGCAGTATTTT.

This clonotype appeared many times. This chain joins TRBV12-3 or TRBV12-4 and TRBJ1-2; 7 bases match TRBD1. With V trimmed by 6 bases and J by 4 bases, 8 bases remained unmatched. The CDR3 has 14 residues. CDR3 in amino acids: CASRGDRAGYGYTF. CDR3 in DNA: TGTGCCAGCAGGGGAGACAGGGCGGGCTATGGCTACACCTTC.

In this sample, this clonotype turned up many times. The chain recombines TRBV20-1 with TRBJ2-5, with TRBD1 as a possible D gene (6 bases). With 6 bases removed from V and 0 bases from J, the gap between germline ends came to 17 bases. The germline gives CDR1 DFQATT, CDR2 SNEGSKA (reference sequence). The CDR3 covers 15 residues. The CDR3 nucleotides are TGCAGTGCGCGGCACTCCAGGGGTTACCAAGAGACCCAGTACTTC. Encoded protein: CSARHSRGYQETQYF.

A remark on this clonotype: Just one base apart from a much larger clone, this may be a read error. The J gene is TRBJ1-4, the V gene TRBV12-5; D gene unclear. Germline V gives CDR1 LGHNT, CDR2 FRNRAP. The CDR3 is 16 amino acids. CDR3 region: CVSGLVLGATNEKLFF. The DNA of the CDR3 is TGTGTTAGTGGTTTGGTACTTGGCGCAACTAATGAAAAACTGTTTTTT.

The chain combines TRBV6-5 with TRBJ2-1, with D maybe TRBD2 (6 bases). V was clipped by 0 bases and J by 0 bases, with 18 bases between them. This CDR3 comprises 19 residues. Germline V gene lookup returns CDR1 MNHEY and CDR2 SVGAGI. DNA for the CDR3: TGTGCCAGCAGTTACTCTCCGGTGTTAGCGGTCTTCTCCTACAATGAGCAGTTCTTC. This codes for CASSYSPVLAVFSYNEQFF.

This clonotype was picked up many times. The genes are TRBV6-1 and TRBJ2-7; TRBD1 matches at 10 bases. The CDR3 has 13 residues. With 3 bases clipped from V and 11 bases from J, the junction kept 7 bases outside the gene matches. Germline V gene lookup returns CDR1 MNHNS and CDR2 SASEGT. The CDR3 sequence is CASSDLDRGSEYF. Written as DNA, the CDR3 is TGTGCCAGCAGTGACCTGGACAGGGGGTCTGAGTACTTC.

In its sample, this clonotype was seen many times. The V call is TRBV5-6, the J call TRBJ1-5; D is ambiguous. CDR3 length equals 15 residues. The germline gives CDR1 SGHDT, CDR2 YYEEEE. Trimming removed 1 base at V and 7 bases at J, with 15 bases between. CDR3 coding DNA: TGTGCCAGCAGCTTGAGAGGTTTCGGAAGGCAGCCCCAGCATTTT. This translates into CASSLRGFGRQPQHF.

This clonotype was observed at least ten times. J is TRBJ2-7 and V is TRBV27, with D possibly being TRBD1 (6 bases). Germline CDR1 is MNHEY and CDR2 is SMNVEV (reference sequence). Trimming left V 3 bases short and J 3 bases short, with 9 bases between. The CDR3 spans 13 residues. In DNA, the CDR3 is TGTGCCAGCAGTTTGGACAGATACTACGAGCAGTACTTC. Its protein is CASSLDRYYEQYF.

This clonotype was picked up many times. CDR3: CSVDGSSGRNEQFF. CDR3 nucleotide sequence: TGCAGCGTTGATGGGTCTAGCGGCCGAAATGAGCAGTTCTTC. This chain joins TRBV29-1 and TRBJ2-1; 7 nucleotides agree with TRBD2. Germline-derived CDR1 and CDR2 are SQVTM and ANQGSEA. This CDR3 contains 14 residues. With V trimmed by 3 bases and J by 7 bases, 9 bases remained unmatched.